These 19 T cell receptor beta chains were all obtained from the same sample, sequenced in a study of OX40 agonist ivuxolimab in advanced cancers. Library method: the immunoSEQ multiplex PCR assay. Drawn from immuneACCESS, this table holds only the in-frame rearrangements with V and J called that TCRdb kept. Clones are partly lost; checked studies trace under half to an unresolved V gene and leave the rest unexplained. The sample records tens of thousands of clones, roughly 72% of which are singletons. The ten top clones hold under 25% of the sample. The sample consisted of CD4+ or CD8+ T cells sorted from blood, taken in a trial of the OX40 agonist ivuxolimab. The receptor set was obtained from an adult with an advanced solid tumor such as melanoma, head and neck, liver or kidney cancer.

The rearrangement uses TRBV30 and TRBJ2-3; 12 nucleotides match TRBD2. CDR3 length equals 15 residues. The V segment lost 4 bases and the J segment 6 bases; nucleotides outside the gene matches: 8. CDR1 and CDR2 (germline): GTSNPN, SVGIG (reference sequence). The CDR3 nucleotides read TGTGCCTGGACTGAGACTAGCGGGGGAAGGGATACGCAGTATTTT. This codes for CAWTETSGGRDTQYF.

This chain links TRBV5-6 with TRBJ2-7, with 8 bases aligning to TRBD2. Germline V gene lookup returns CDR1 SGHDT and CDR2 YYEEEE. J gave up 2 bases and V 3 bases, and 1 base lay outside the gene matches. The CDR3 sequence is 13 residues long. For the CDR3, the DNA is TGTGCCAGCAGCTCGGGACTAGCCTACGAGCAGTACTTC. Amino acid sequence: CASSSGLAYEQYF.

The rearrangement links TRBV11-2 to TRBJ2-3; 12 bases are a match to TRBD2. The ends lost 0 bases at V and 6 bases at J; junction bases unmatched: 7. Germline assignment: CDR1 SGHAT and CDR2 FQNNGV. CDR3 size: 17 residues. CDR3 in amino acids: CASSLDPLAGGPDTQYF. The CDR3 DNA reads TGTGCCAGCAGCTTAGATCCCCTAGCGGGGGGGCCGGATACGCAGTATTTT.

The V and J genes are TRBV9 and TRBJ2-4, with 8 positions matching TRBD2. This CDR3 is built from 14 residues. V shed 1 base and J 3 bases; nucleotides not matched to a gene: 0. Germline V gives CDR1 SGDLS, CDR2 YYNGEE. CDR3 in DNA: TGTGCCAGCAGCGTAAGCGGGAGCAAAAACATTCAGTACTTC. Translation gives CASSVSGSKNIQYF.

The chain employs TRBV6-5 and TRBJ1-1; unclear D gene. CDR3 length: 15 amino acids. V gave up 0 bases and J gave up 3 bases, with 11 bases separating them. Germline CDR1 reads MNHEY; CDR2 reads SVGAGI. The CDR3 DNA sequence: TGTGCCAGCAGTTACTCCCGGACTGGTGACACTGAAGCTTTCTTT. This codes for CASSYSRTGDTEAFF.

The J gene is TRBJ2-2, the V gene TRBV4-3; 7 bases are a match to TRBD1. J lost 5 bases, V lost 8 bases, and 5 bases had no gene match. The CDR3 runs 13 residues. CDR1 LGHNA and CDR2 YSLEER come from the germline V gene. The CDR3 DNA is TGCGCCAGCCGAGACAGGGCAACCGGGGAGCTGTTTTTT. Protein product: CASRDRATGELFF.

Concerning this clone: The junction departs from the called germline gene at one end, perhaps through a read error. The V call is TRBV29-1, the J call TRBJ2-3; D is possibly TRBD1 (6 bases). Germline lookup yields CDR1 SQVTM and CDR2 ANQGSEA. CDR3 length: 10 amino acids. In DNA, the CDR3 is TGCAGCGTTGCCGGGACACGGTATGATTTT. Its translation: CSVAGTRYDF.

CDR3 nucleotides: TGTGCCAGCAGCTTATTTAGCGGGGGATCCTACGAGCAGTACTTC. Translated: CASSLFSGGSYEQYF. The chain links TRBV11-2 to TRBJ2-7; 9 bases align to TRBD2. J gave up 1 base and V 2 bases, and 3 bases lay outside the gene matches. Per germline, CDR1 SGHAT and CDR2 FQNNGV. The CDR3 is 15 amino acids.

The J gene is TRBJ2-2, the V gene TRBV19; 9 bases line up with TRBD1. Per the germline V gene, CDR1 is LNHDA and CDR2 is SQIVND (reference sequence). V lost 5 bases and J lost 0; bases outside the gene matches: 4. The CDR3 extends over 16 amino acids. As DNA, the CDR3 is TGTGCCAGTAGTCTCCGGACAGGGGCGAACACCGGGGAGCTGTTTTTT. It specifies CASSLRTGANTGELFF.

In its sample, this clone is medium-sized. CDR3 region: CASSRGGYEQYF. The CDR3 DNA reads TGTGCCAGCAGCCGGGGGGGGTACGAGCAGTACTTC. The chain carries TRBV25-1 and TRBJ2-7; the match to TRBD2 covers 8 bases. Trimming removed 6 bases from V and 4 bases from J; junction bases left unmatched: 2. The germline V gene encodes CDR1 MGHDK and CDR2 SYGVNS. The CDR3 contains 12 residues.

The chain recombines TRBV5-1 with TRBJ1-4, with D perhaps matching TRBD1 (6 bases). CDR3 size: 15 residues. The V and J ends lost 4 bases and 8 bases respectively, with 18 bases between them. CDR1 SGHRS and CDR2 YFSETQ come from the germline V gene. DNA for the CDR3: TGCGCCAGCAGCGGCTCGTCAGGGGAGGGCGAAAAACTGTTTTTT. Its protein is CASSGSSGEGEKLFF. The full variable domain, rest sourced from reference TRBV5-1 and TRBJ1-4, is KAGVTQTPRYLIKTRGQQVTLSCSPISGHRSVSWYQQTPGQGLQFLFEYFSETQRNKGNFPGRFSGRQFSNSRSEMNVSTLELGDSALYLCASSGSSGEGEKLFFGSGTQLSVL.

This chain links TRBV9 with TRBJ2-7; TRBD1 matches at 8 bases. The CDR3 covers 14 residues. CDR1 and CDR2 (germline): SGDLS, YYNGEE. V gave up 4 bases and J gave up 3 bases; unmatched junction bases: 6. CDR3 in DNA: TGTGCCAGCAGCCCCCCGGGACAGGTCTACGAGCAGTACTTC. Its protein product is CASSPPGQVYEQYF.

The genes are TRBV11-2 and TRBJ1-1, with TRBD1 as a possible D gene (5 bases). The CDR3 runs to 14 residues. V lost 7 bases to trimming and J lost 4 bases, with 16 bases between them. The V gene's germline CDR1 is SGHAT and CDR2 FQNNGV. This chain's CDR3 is CASNPMGRSTEAFF. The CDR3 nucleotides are TGTGCCAGCAACCCGATGGGGCGCAGCACTGAAGCTTTCTTT.

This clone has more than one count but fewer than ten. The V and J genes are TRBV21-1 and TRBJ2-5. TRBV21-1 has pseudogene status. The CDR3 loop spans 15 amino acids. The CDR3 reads CASSKGPAAQETQYF. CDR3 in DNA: TGTGCCAGCAGCAAAGGGCCAGCAGCCCAAGAGACCCAGTACTTC.

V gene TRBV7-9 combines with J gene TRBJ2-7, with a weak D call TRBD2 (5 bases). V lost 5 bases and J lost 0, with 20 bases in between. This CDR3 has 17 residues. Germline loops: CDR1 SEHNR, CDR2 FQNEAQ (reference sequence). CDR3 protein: CASSLWGEAESSYEQYF. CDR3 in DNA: TGTGCCAGCAGCCTCTGGGGAGAAGCGGAGAGCTCCTACGAGCAGTACTTC.

The CDR3 nucleotides read TGTGCCAGCAGCTTAGACGCGGATTCTGGAGCTTTCTTT. It yields the protein CASSLDADSGAFF. V gene TRBV7-9 combines with J gene TRBJ1-1; D remains ambiguous. This CDR3 comprises 13 residues. V shed 1 base and J shed 10 bases, with 13 bases lying between them. Germline-derived CDR1 and CDR2 are SEHNR and FQNEAQ (reference sequence). The variable domain in full, with the rest retrieved from reference TRBV7-9 and TRBJ1-1, is DTGVSQNPRHKITKRGQNVTFRCDPISEHNRLYWYRQTLGQGPEFLTYFQNEAQLEKSRLLSDRFSAERPKGSFSTLEIQRTEQGDSAMYLCASSLDADSGAFFGQGTRLTVV.

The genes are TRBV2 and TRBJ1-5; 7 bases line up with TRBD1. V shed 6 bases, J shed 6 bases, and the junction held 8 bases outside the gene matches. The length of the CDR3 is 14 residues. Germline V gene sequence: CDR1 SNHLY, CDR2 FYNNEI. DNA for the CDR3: TGTGCCAGCAGAGTCAGGGGGGCGGGTCAGCCCCAGCATTTT. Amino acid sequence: CASRVRGAGQPQHF.

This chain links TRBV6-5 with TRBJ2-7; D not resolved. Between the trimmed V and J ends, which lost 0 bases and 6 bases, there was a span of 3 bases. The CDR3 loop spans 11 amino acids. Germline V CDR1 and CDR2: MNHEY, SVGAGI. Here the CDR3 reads CASSYSVEQYF. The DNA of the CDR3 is TGTGCCAGCAGTTACTCGGTCGAGCAGTACTTC.

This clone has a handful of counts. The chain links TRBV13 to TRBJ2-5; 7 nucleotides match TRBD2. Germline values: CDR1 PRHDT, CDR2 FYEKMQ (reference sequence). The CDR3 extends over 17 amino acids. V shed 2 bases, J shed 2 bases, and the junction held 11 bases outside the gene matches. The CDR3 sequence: CASSLLAGDFLQETQYF. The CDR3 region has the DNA TGTGCCAGCAGCTTACTCGCGGGGGACTTCCTACAAGAGACCCAGTACTTC.